The 25 T cell receptor beta chains reported below all come from one sample, sequenced in a study of neurological immune-mediated disorders. TCRdb reanalysed the 5' RACE reads using MiXCR and keeps one entry per CDR3 protein. The sample contains tens of thousands of distinct CDR3 sequences, around a tenth of which appear only once. Sequencing was carried out using PBMCs. Source of these receptors: a man aged 35 to 55 in good health.

This clonotype was observed at least ten times. The rearrangement uses TRBV28 and TRBJ2-3, with no clear D. Trimming shortened V by 1 base and J by 3 bases, and 2 bases separated the two germline ends. This CDR3 region has 12 residues. CDR1 MDHEN and CDR2 SYDVKM come from the germline V gene. The CDR3 sequence: CASSLLTDTQYF. The CDR3 DNA reads as TGTGCCAGCAGTTTATTGACAGATACGCAGTATTTT.

This clonotype was seen at least ten times. V is TRBV7-2 and J is TRBJ2-2; 8 nucleotides line up with TRBD2. The germline gives CDR1 SGHTA, CDR2 FQGNSA. The CDR3 extends over 17 amino acids. V trimming: 5 bases; J trimming: 0 bases; junction bases outside the gene matches: 8. The CDR3 DNA reads TGTGCCAGCAGCGCCGAGGTAGCGGGGCCGAACACCGGGGAGCTGTTTTTT. Protein product: CASSAEVAGPNTGELFF.

This clonotype was seen at least ten times. The chain combines TRBV10-2 with TRBJ2-7, with D unresolved. The germline V gene has CDR1 WSHSY and CDR2 SAAADI. The ends were cut back, 4 bases at V and 0 bases at J, with 7 bases in the middle. The CDR3 extends over 13 amino acids. CDR3 coding DNA: TGCGCCAGCAGTGGGACCAGCTCCTACGAGCAGTACTTC. Residues: CASSGTSSYEQYF.

Ten or more counts support this clonotype. The chain uses TRBV5-1 and TRBJ1-2, with 8 bases aligning to TRBD1. The trim removed 2 bases at V and 4 bases at J, leaving 1 base unmatched. The CDR3 consists of 13 residues. The germline gives CDR1 SGHRS, CDR2 YFSETQ. The CDR3 coding sequence is TGCGCCAGCAGCTTTGGACAGGGCTATGGCTACACCTTC. This encodes CASSFGQGYGYTF.

A remark on this clonotype: This could be a read error, since a much larger clone is one nucleotide away. The V and J genes are TRBV5-1 and TRBJ2-7, with D perhaps matching TRBD1 (5 bases). The J call may be mistaken, given a closer DNA end match to TRBJ2-1. The CDR3 runs to 14 residues. Per germline, CDR1 SGHRS and CDR2 YFSETQ. CDR3 loop: CASNNGAGPYEQFF. Written as DNA, the CDR3 is TGCGCCAGCAACAATGGGGCAGGGCCCTACGAGCAGTTCTTC.

This clonotype was counted ten times or more. In DNA form, the CDR3 reads TGTGCCAGCTCACCAACTAGCGGGGTCGACAATGAGCAGTTCTTC. This gives the protein CASSPTSGVDNEQFF. The genes are TRBV18 and TRBJ2-1; 10 positions agree with TRBD2. The junction had 3 bases not matched to a gene; V was cut back by 2 bases and J by 5 bases. The CDR3 loop spans 15 amino acids. Germline CDR1 is KGHSH and CDR2 is LQKENI.

The sample holds many counts of this clonotype. The CDR3 DNA reads TGTGCCAGCAGCCAAGAATCACAGGGGCGTTCACCCCTCCACTTT. It translates to CASSQESQGRSPLHF. This rearrangement joins TRBV14 to TRBJ1-6; 7 bases fit TRBD1. The CDR3 totals 15 residues. Trimming removed 0 bases from V and 9 bases from J; junction bases left unmatched: 5. Germline V lookup: CDR1 SGHDN, CDR2 FVKESK.

This clonotype was seen ten or more times. This chain links TRBV4-2 with TRBJ1-5; weak D call: TRBD1 (5 bases). V lost 1 base to trimming and J lost 5 bases, with 12 bases between them. The CDR3 is 15 amino acids. The germline V gene has CDR1 LGHNA and CDR2 YNFKEQ. CDR3 region: CASSQAWDLDQPQHF. CDR3 nucleotide sequence: TGTGCCAGCAGCCAAGCATGGGACCTCGATCAGCCCCAGCATTTT.

Concerning this clonotype: A read error may explain this, as a much larger clone is one base away. The J gene is TRBJ2-2, the V gene TRBV29-1, with D perhaps matching TRBD1 (6 bases). CDR1 SQVTM and CDR2 ANQGSEA come from the germline V gene. The CDR3 is 13 residues long. The CDR3, as DNA: TGCAGCGCTGGACAGTCACCCACCGTGGAGCTGTTTTTT. This translates into CSAGQSPTVELFF.

This clonotype has ten or more counts. The rearrangement links TRBV10-2 to TRBJ2-1; the D call may be TRBD1 or TRBD2 (6 bases each). V lost 4 bases to trimming and J lost 8 bases, with 12 bases between them. The germline V gene has CDR1 WSHSY and CDR2 SAAADI. CDR3 length: 13 amino acids. Here the CDR3 reads CASSAKGGDEQFF. The CDR3 region has the DNA TGCGCCAGCAGTGCTAAGGGGGGCGATGAGCAGTTCTTC.

This clonotype was seen many times. This chain joins TRBV10-3 and TRBJ2-2; 8 nucleotides agree with TRBD2. The V segment lost 10 bases and the J segment 2 bases; nucleotides outside the gene matches: 6. CDR1 and CDR2 (germline): ENHRY, SYGVKD. The CDR3 spans 14 residues. CDR3 DNA: TGTGCCACCAAAATAGCGGGAAACACCGGGGAGCTGTTTTTT. It yields the protein CATKIAGNTGELFF.

At least ten counts were recorded for this clonotype. The CDR3 spells CATSGPGLVGTQYF. Here the CDR3 DNA reads TGTGCCACCAGTGGCCCGGGACTAGTGGGGACCCAGTACTTC. The chain links TRBV24-1 to TRBJ2-5; 8 bases match TRBD2. Germline V gene lookup returns CDR1 KGHDR and CDR2 SFDVKD. The CDR3 consists of 14 residues. The trim removed 5 bases at V and 7 bases at J, leaving 8 bases unmatched.

This clonotype was observed many times. The genes are TRBV20-1 and TRBJ2-1; TRBD2 might be the D (6 bases). Germline lookup yields CDR1 DFQATT and CDR2 SNEGSKA (reference sequence). Trimming left V 0 bases short and J 2 bases short, with 14 bases between. The CDR3 sequence is 16 residues long. The CDR3: CSARDGRRGAYNEQFF. The DNA of the CDR3 is TGCAGTGCTAGAGATGGTCGGCGGGGAGCCTACAATGAGCAGTTCTTC.

Concerning this clonotype: A read error may produce the germline difference seen at one junction end. J is TRBJ2-2 and V is TRBV3-1; maybe TRBD2 (5 bases). This CDR3 spans 15 amino acids. Germline values: CDR1 LGHDT, CDR2 YNNKEL (reference sequence). The CDR3 region is CASNQRDLNTGELFF. The CDR3 bases are TGTGCCAGCAACCAAAGGGATCTAAACACCGGGGAGCTATTTTTT.

This clonotype appeared many times. This chain links TRBV28 with TRBJ2-1; 9 bases match TRBD1. From germline, CDR1 is MDHEN and CDR2 SYDVKM. The junction had 5 bases not matched to a gene; V was cut back by 5 bases and J by 9 bases. The length of the CDR3 is 13 residues. CDR3 sequence (DNA): TGTGCCAGCAGTGAACAGGGGGCTAGTGAGCAGTTCTTC. Translation: CASSEQGASEQFF.

This clonotype was found many times. The gene calls are TRBV7-9 and TRBJ2-7; D is possibly TRBD2 (6 bases). Trimming cost V 1 base and J 3 bases, with 10 bases left between them. The germline CDR1 and CDR2 sequences are SEHNR and FQNEAQ (reference sequence). This CDR3 contains 14 residues. The CDR3 nucleotides read TGTGCCAGCAGCTTAGAAGGGGACTTCTACGAGCAGTACTTC. Protein product: CASSLEGDFYEQYF. Full variable domain (remainder filled in from reference TRBV7-9 and TRBJ2-7): DTGVSQNPRHKITKRGQNVTFRCDPISEHNRLYWYRQTLGQGPEFLTYFQNEAQLEKSRLLSDRFSAERPKGSFSTLEIQRTEQGDSAMYLCASSLEGDFYEQYFGPGTRLTVT.

A few counts support this clonotype. The chain uses TRBV7-9 and TRBJ1-2; 10 nucleotides match TRBD1. V shed 4 bases, J shed 4 bases, and the junction held 9 bases outside the gene matches. The CDR3 spans 16 residues. CDR1 and CDR2 (germline): SEHNR, FQNEAQ (reference sequence). In DNA, the CDR3 is TGTGCCAGCAGCTCGGACAGGGGGGCCTTACGCTATGGCTACACCTTC. The encoded protein is CASSSDRGALRYGYTF. Full variable domain (missing parts from reference TRBV7-9 and TRBJ1-2): DTGVSQNPRHKITKRGQNVTFRCDPISEHNRLYWYRQTLGQGPEFLTYFQNEAQLEKSRLLSDRFSAERPKGSFSTLEIQRTEQGDSAMYLCASSSDRGALRYGYTFGSGTRLTVV.

This clonotype turned up a few times. The chain joins TRBV7-2 to TRBJ2-7; either TRBD1 or TRBD2 may fit D (5 bases each). Germline-derived CDR1 and CDR2 are SGHTA and FQGNSA. Trimming cost V 5 bases and J 3 bases, with 14 bases left between them. The CDR3 is 14 residues long. The CDR3: CASSPDGTLYEQYF. The DNA for the CDR3 is TGTGCCAGCAGCCCAGACGGGACCCTCTACGAGCAGTACTTC.

This clonotype was seen at least ten times. The chain joins TRBV20-1 to TRBJ2-7, with 8 bases lining up with TRBD2. V trimming: 0 bases; J trimming: 7 bases; junction bases outside the gene matches: 11. This CDR3 has 15 residues. Germline lookup yields CDR1 DFQATT and CDR2 SNEGSKA (reference sequence). CDR3: CSARDGTRGGSEQYF. The CDR3, as DNA: TGCAGTGCTAGAGATGGTACCCGCGGGGGGAGTGAGCAGTACTTC.

There are many counts of this clonotype. The gene calls are TRBV3-1 and TRBJ1-5; D gene unclear. Germline loops: CDR1 LGHDT, CDR2 YNNKEL (reference sequence). V was pared by 1 base and J by 5 bases, with 9 bases between. This CDR3 is built from 14 residues. CDR3 sequence (DNA): TGTGCCAGCAGCCAAGTCGGCCGGGATCAGCCCCAGCATTTT. Translated, it gives CASSQVGRDQPQHF. Full variable domain (remainder filled in from reference TRBV3-1 and TRBJ1-5): DTAVSQTPKYLVTQMGNDKSIKCEQNLGHDTMYWYKQDSKKFLKIMFSYNNKELIINETVPNRFSPKSPDKAHLNLHINSLELGDSAVYFCASSQVGRDQPQHFGDGTRLSIL.

This clonotype was picked up many times. V gene TRBV7-9 combines with J gene TRBJ2-3; D is ambiguous. The CDR3 totals 13 residues. The V end lost 3 bases, the J end lost 4 bases, and 8 bases lay between the germline ends. From germline, CDR1 is SEHNR and CDR2 FQNEAQ (reference sequence). In DNA form, the CDR3 reads TGTGCCAGCAGCTTTGTCCTGGCAGATACGCAGTATTTT. Translated, it gives CASSFVLADTQYF.

This chain connects TRBV12-3 or TRBV12-4 to TRBJ1-1, with 8 bases fitting TRBD1. V lost 7 bases to trimming and J lost 2 bases; unmatched junction nucleotides: 9. The CDR3 sequence is 15 residues long. The CDR3 nucleotides are TGTGCCAGCATTCCCAGGGGGCAGGGCAACACTGAAGCTTTCTTT. It yields the protein CASIPRGQGNTEAFF.

This clonotype occurred many times. This chain connects TRBV11-2 to TRBJ2-2; 8 bases agree with TRBD1. Germline-derived CDR1 and CDR2 are SGHAT and FQNNGV. The CDR3 sequence is 15 residues long. Germline trimming cut 1 base from V and 6 bases from J; bases unmatched to any gene: 4. In DNA, the CDR3 is TGTGCCAGCAGCTTAGCCAGGGGGCGCCCCGGGGAGCTGTTTTTT. Protein sequence: CASSLARGRPGELFF.

Ten or more counts support this clonotype. The chain links TRBV5-1 to TRBJ2-7; D call uncertain. The ends were cut back, 3 bases at V and 3 bases at J, with 10 bases in the middle. This CDR3 region has 13 residues. Germline lookup yields CDR1 SGHRS and CDR2 YFSETQ. DNA of the CDR3: TGCGCCAGCAGCTACAGCTACGGCTACGAGCAGTACTTC. Residues: CASSYSYGYEQYF.

This clonotype was observed at least ten times. The chain employs TRBV19 and TRBJ1-1, with 7 bases aligning to TRBD1. V shed 7 bases and J 0 bases; nucleotides not matched to a gene: 8. The germline V gene encodes CDR1 LNHDA and CDR2 SQIVND (reference sequence). This CDR3 has 15 amino acids. The CDR3: CASKRTGFMNTEAFF. CDR3 DNA: TGTGCCAGTAAGAGGACAGGCTTCATGAACACTGAAGCTTTCTTT.